This T cell receptor beta chain was identified during a study of T cells in Graves' hyperthyroidism and ophthalmopathy. What was amplified from RNA transcripts were TCR beta CDR3 regions. The study used the HTBI primer set for a first-round RT-PCR of the TCR CDR3. TCRdb analysed the multiplex PCR reads with MiXCR anew, one entry per CDR3 protein. The profile shows 250,000 or so distinct CDR3 sequences, 15% to 20% of them singletons. Study-wide points: Most clonotypes expanded in the thyroid (above 0.001) were also present in blood.

Comments on this clonotype: Its antigen is currently unknown.

The V and J ends lost 7 bases and 0 bases respectively, with 14 bases between them. This CDR3 is 14 amino acids long. Germline CDR1 SQVTM, CDR2 ANQGSEA. The source of this sequence is a woman aged 18-29 years with Graves' ophthalmopathy. The J gene is TRBJ2-3, the V gene TRBV29-1, with a weak D call TRBD2 (5 bases). The specimen sequenced was blood. CDR3 DNA: TGCAGCGGGAGGCAAGGGCTGAGCACAGATACGCAGTATTTT. Its protein product is CSGRQGLSTDTQYF.